The 12 T cell receptor beta chains reported below all come from one sample, sequenced in a study of shared clonotypes between healthy human individuals. Only in-frame clones appear in the TCRdb table, and some are missing; sequencing was by immunoSEQ multiplex PCR. The data hold 2 million to 2.5 million clones, with approximately 95% observed a single time. Specimen: naive CD4+ T cells from PBMCs. Sample subset: CD45RA+ positively selected. Receptors originate from a young man in good health. Some clones in this sample may be carry-over from other donors' samples.

This clone was seen a single time. This chain links TRBV4-3 with TRBJ1-5; D remains unclear. CDR1 and CDR2 (germline): LGHNA, YSLEER. The V end was cut by 0 bases, the J end by 5 bases, with 11 bases between. This CDR3 contains 15 residues. Written as DNA, the CDR3 is TGCGCCAGCAGCCAAGATGCGGCAGCCTATCAGCCCCAGCATTTT. Translating it yields CASSQDAAAYQPQHF.

This clone showed up just a few times. Other DNA sequences within the sample encode an identical CDR3. The V call is TRBV9, the J call TRBJ2-7; 8 nucleotides agree with TRBD1. CDR1 SGDLS and CDR2 YYNGEE come from the germline V gene. CDR3 length: 14 residues. Trimming took 4 bases from V and 0 from J; bases not matched to a gene: 3. The CDR3 nucleotides read TGTGCCAGCAGCATCGGGACAGGCTCCTACGAGCAGTACTTC. As protein: CASSIGTGSYEQYF.

The gene calls are TRBV19 and TRBJ1-2, with 9 nucleotides matching TRBD1. The CDR3 is made up of 15 amino acids. Germline V gene lookup returns CDR1 LNHDA and CDR2 SQIVND (reference sequence). Trimming removed 3 bases from V and 8 bases from J; junction bases left unmatched: 10. CDR3 in DNA: TGTGCCAGTAGTATTGCCCTCCGGGACAGGGAAGGCTACACCTTC. It yields the protein CASSIALRDREGYTF.

The chain links TRBV28 to TRBJ1-4, with TRBD1 matching 10 bases. This CDR3 has 15 amino acids. Germline CDR1 MDHEN, CDR2 SYDVKM. After removal of 6 bases from V and 8 bases from J, the junction contained 9 bases not matched to a gene. The CDR3 sequence: CASSQGGTGVEKLFF. The CDR3 coding sequence is TGTGCCAGCAGCCAAGGGGGGACAGGGGTGGAAAAACTGTTTTTT.

The chain joins TRBV19 to TRBJ1-2; 9 nucleotides align to TRBD1. Germline V CDR1 and CDR2: LNHDA, SQIVND (reference sequence). V dropped 5 bases and J dropped 6; count of bases not matched to a gene: 7. This CDR3 contains 14 residues. CDR3 in DNA: TGTGCCAGTAGTGGCTTAAGACAGGGGGATGGCTACACCTTC. Translated: CASSGLRQGDGYTF.

Of note for this clone: The sample has other DNA sequences that encode this CDR3 too. The rearrangement links TRBV7-2 to TRBJ2-3; maybe TRBD1 (5 bases). This CDR3 is built from 14 residues. V shed 5 bases and J shed 3 bases, with 12 bases lying between them. The germline V gene has CDR1 SGHTA and CDR2 FQGNSA. The CDR3 DNA sequence: TGTGCCAGCAGCCCATGGACAAGTACAGATACGCAGTATTTT. It is translated as CASSPWTSTDTQYF.

V is TRBV25-1 and J is TRBJ1-3; 9 bases are shared with TRBD1. The J segment lost 1 base and the V segment lost 4 bases, leaving 5 bases of the junction unmatched. CDR3 length: 16 residues. Germline V gives CDR1 MGHDK, CDR2 SYGVNS. The CDR3 region has the DNA TGTGCCAGCAGTGTTTTCGGGACAGGGTCTGGAAACACCATATATTTT. Its protein is CASSVFGTGSGNTIYF. Filled out from reference TRBV25-1 and TRBJ1-3, the complete variable domain reads EADIYQTPRYLVIGTGKKITLECSQTMGHDKMYWYQQDPGMELHLIHYSYGVNSTEKGDLSSESTVSRIRTEHFPLTLESARPSHTSQYLCASSVFGTGSGNTIYFGEGSWLTVV.

Comment on this clone: Additional DNA sequences in this sample encode the identical CDR3. The gene calls are TRBV5-1 and TRBJ2-3; D gene unclear. V lost 0 bases, J lost 2 bases, and 7 bases lay in between. This CDR3 region has 14 residues. Germline V gene sequence: CDR1 SGHRS, CDR2 YFSETQ. CDR3 nucleotide sequence: TGCGCCAGCAGCTTGGGGGCCTCCACAGATACGCAGTATTTT. This gives the protein CASSLGASTDTQYF.

To note about this clone: Within the sample, other DNA sequences also encode this same CDR3. The chain links TRBV4-2 to TRBJ2-2; the D is unclear. The CDR3 runs 14 residues. Trimming took 0 bases from V and 5 from J, leaving 7 bases between them. The germline CDR1 and CDR2 sequences are LGHNA and YNFKEQ. DNA for the CDR3: TGTGCCAGCAGCCAAGATCGTGGGACCGGGGAGCTGTTTTTT. Its protein is CASSQDRGTGELFF.

The chain is built from TRBV7-2 and TRBJ1-5; a possible D gene is TRBD1 (6 bases). Trimming took 3 bases from V and 4 from J, leaving 16 bases between them. CDR3 length equals 16 residues. Germline CDR1 is SGHTA and CDR2 is FQGNSA. The CDR3 DNA reads as TGTGCCAGCAGCTTGGGGGGGACAAATGGAAATCAGCCCCAGCATTTT. Its protein product is CASSLGGTNGNQPQHF.

The V and J genes are TRBV29-1 and TRBJ2-5; the D gene is possibly TRBD2 (6 bases). The V gene's germline CDR1 is SQVTM and CDR2 ANQGSEA. The CDR3 contains 14 residues. Between the trimmed V and J ends, which lost 6 bases and 5 bases, there was a span of 19 bases. CDR3 protein: CSVTRPEGGETQYF. In DNA form, the CDR3 reads TGCAGCGTCACCCGCCCGGAGGGTGGGGAGACCCAGTACTTC. Supplemented by reference TRBV29-1 and TRBJ2-5, the full variable domain reads SAVISQKPSRDICQRGTSLTIQCQVDSQVTMMFWYRQQPGQSLTLIATANQGSEATYESGFVIDKFPISRPNLTFSTLTVSNMSPEDSSIYLCSVTRPEGGETQYFGPGTRLLVL.

The genes are TRBV7-7 and TRBJ2-1; possibly TRBD2 for D (5 bases). The CDR3 covers 16 residues. CDR1 is SSHAT and CDR2 is FNYEAQ in the germline V gene (reference sequence). Trimming removed 2 bases at V and 0 bases at J, with 11 bases between. The CDR3 here is CASSLFPGGSYNEQFF. The CDR3 DNA follows: TGTGCCAGCAGCTTATTTCCAGGAGGCTCCTACAATGAGCAGTTCTTC.